The rows below give T cell receptor beta chains drawn from one sample of a study of blood T cell repertoires in COVID-19. Libraries were prepared by immunoSEQ multiplex PCR; TCRdb keeps only in-frame clonotypes and omits some of them. The sample contains over 200,000 clones, approximately 82% of which appear only once. Sequenced material: peripheral blood. Receptor source: a man aged 40-50 years who had recovered from COVID-19. CDR3s include the opening cysteine and the closing phenylalanine or tryptophan. Each record gives: clone size, J gene, V gene, D gene, CDR3 DNA, CDR3 protein. D genes are given only for firm matches. The size entry is marked missing in some rows and otherwise reads once, few, many or a size class.

NA	TRBJ2-3	TRBV19	TRBD1	TGTGCCAGTAGGGTAAACAGGGGAAGCACAGATACGCAGTATTTT	CASRVNRGSTDTQYF
few	TRBJ1-3	TRBV13	NA	TGTGCCAGCAGCCAGTCGAGAAACACCATATATTTT	CASSQSRNTIYF
NA	TRBJ1-4	TRBV3-1/TRBV3-2	NA	TGTGCTGTGGGCAGGGAACAGGGTGAAAAACTGTTTTTT	CAVGREQGEKLFF
NA	TRBJ2-7	TRBV4-3	NA	TGCGCCAGCAGCCAAGATAGTTCAGGGTCCTACGAGCAGTACTTC	CASSQDSSGSYEQYF
NA	TRBJ1-1	TRBV12-5	NA	TGTGCTAGTGGTCCTGGTGCAGGAGGTAGCGCTGAAGCTTTCTTT	CASGPGAGGSAEAFF
NA	TRBJ2-1	TRBV4-3	NA	TGCGCCAGCAGCCAAGTTGTTGGGGGGAGCTCCTACAATGAGCAGTTCTTC	CASSQVVGGSSYNEQFF
NA	TRBJ2-5	TRBV6-5	NA	TGTGCCAGCAGTTGGACAACGCCTCTAGAGACCCAGTACTTC	CASSWTTPLETQYF
NA	TRBJ2-3	TRBV9	TRBD1	TGTGCCAGCAGCAAGAGGGGGCCGGATACGCAGTATTTT	CASSKRGPDTQYF
NA	TRBJ1-4	TRBV9	NA	TGTGCCAGCAGCGAAGAAGGGGGTTATGAAAAACTGTTTTTT	CASSEEGGYEKLFF
NA	TRBJ1-5	TRBV6-5	NA	TGTGCCAGCAGTTACGGGGGCGGCAATCAGCCCCAGCATTTT	CASSYGGGNQPQHF
NA	TRBJ1-2	TRBV7-2	TRBD1	TGTGCCAGCAGCTTAGACAGGGGGCTTGGCTACACCTTC	CASSLDRGLGYTF
NA	TRBJ1-5	TRBV19	NA	TGTGCCAGTAGTATAACAGGGAGTCAGCCCCAGCATTTT	CASSITGSQPQHF
NA	TRBJ2-7	TRBV5-5	TRBD2	TGTGCCAGCAGCTTGGGACTAGCGGTCTACGAGCAGTACTTC	CASSLGLAVYEQYF
once	TRBJ2-3	TRBV10-3	TRBD2	TGTGCCATCAGTGAGTCCCTAGCGGGGACCACAGATACGCAGTATTTT	CAISESLAGTTDTQYF
NA	TRBJ2-7	TRBV6-5	TRBD2	TGTGCCAGCAGTTACCCCGGGACTAGCGGGGGCTACGAGCAGTACTTC	CASSYPGTSGGYEQYF
NA	TRBJ1-3	TRBV19	NA	TGTGCCAGTAGTATGGACAGCTCTGGAAACACCATATATTTT	CASSMDSSGNTIYF
NA	TRBJ2-5	TRBV5-1	TRBD2	TGCGCCAGCAGCTTGGACCCCGGGACTAGCAAGAAAGAGACCCAGTACTTC	CASSLDPGTSKKETQYF
NA	TRBJ2-3	TRBV2	TRBD1	TGTGCCTACGGGGACAGATCAGATACGCAGTATTTT	CAYGDRSDTQYF
NA	TRBJ1-6	TRBV6-5	TRBD1	TGTGCCAGCAGTTACGGGACAGGGTATTCACCCCTCCACTTT	CASSYGTGYSPLHF
NA	TRBJ2-3	TRBV11-3	TRBD2	TGTGCCAGCAGCTCCCGGACTAGCGGGTACACAGATACGCAGTATTTT	CASSSRTSGYTDTQYF
NA	TRBJ1-1	TRBV7-2	TRBD1	TGTGCCAGCAGCCAAATCCCGGACAGGACAAACACTGAAGCTTTCTTT	CASSQIPDRTNTEAFF
few	TRBJ1-2	TRBV2	NA	TGTGCCAGCAGAAACAGGGATCCAGGAGGCTACACCTTC	CASRNRDPGGYTF
few	TRBJ1-2	TRBV7-9	NA	TGTGCCAGCAGCTCGACAGCTCTTGACTATGGCTACACCTTC	CASSSTALDYGYTF
few	TRBJ2-2	TRBV30	TRBD1	TGTGCCTGGAGTCCGGACAGGCCAACCGGGGAGCTGTTTTTT	CAWSPDRPTGELFF
many	TRBJ2-5	TRBV2	NA	TGTGCCAGCAGTTGGACAGCCTACCAAGAGACCCAGTACTTC	CASSWTAYQETQYF
medium-sized	TRBJ2-7	TRBV27	TRBD2	TGTGCCAGCAGTTTAACCGGGACTAGCTACGAGCAGTACTTC	CASSLTGTSYEQYF
NA	TRBJ1-6	TRBV9	NA	TGTGCCAGCACCGTTGAAGCTTATAATTCACCCCTCCACTTT	CASTVEAYNSPLHF
NA	TRBJ2-3	TRBV5-1	TRBD2	TGCGCCAGCAGCTTGGTTGCGGGAGGGGCAGATACGCAGTATTTT	CASSLVAGGADTQYF
NA	TRBJ1-2	TRBV11-2	TRBD1	TGTGCCAGCAGCTTACAGCGTCGGGGACAGGGGCGATATGGCTACACCTTC	CASSLQRRGQGRYGYTF
few	TRBJ2-1	TRBV7-9	TRBD2	TGTGCCAGCAGCTCCGGGGGGTGGGAGTTCTTC	CASSSGGWEFF
NA	TRBJ1-1	TRBV6-2/TRBV6-3	NA	TGTGCCAGCAGTTACACCGCCAGGGCCAACCAAGCTTTCTTT	CASSYTARANQAFF
few	TRBJ2-7	TRBV5-6	TRBD2	TGTGCCAGCAGCTTGAGTTGGGAGGGGATTAAGTCTTACGAGCAGTACTTC	CASSLSWEGIKSYEQYF
NA	TRBJ1-2	TRBV10-3	TRBD1	TGTGCCATCAGTGACCGGGACAGCACCTATGGCTACACCTTC	CAISDRDSTYGYTF
once	TRBJ1-2	TRBV5-4	TRBD1	TGTGCCAGCAGCTGGGACAGCTATGGCTACACCTTC	CASSWDSYGYTF
NA	TRBJ2-3	TRBV20-1	NA	TGCAGTGCTAGTGCCCCAGGCGATACGCAGTATTTT	CSASAPGDTQYF
NA	TRBJ2-1	TRBV24-1	NA	TGTGCCACCAGTGACTCGAACAGGTCCCCCTACAATGAGCAGTTCTTC	CATSDSNRSPYNEQFF
NA	TRBJ1-2	TRBV6-2/TRBV6-3	NA	TGTGCCAGCAGTTCTTCCGACAGGCCAGCTAACTATGGCTACACCTTC	CASSSSDRPANYGYTF
NA	TRBJ1-6	TRBV7-2	TRBD1	TGTGCCAGCAGATTCGGACAGGTCTCCTATAATTCACCCCTCCACTTT	CASRFGQVSYNSPLHF
NA	TRBJ1-2	TRBV5-1	TRBD1	TGCGCCAGCAGCCCCGGACAGGGGGGGGATGGCTACACCTTC	CASSPGQGGDGYTF
NA	TRBJ2-1	TRBV2	TRBD2	TGTGCCAGCAGCGGGACTAGCCTGCGGGGGCAGTTCTTC	CASSGTSLRGQFF
few	TRBJ2-2	TRBV10-1	TRBD1	TGCGCCAGCCCTCACCGGGACAGGGAGGCCCCCGGGGAGCTGTTTTTT	CASPHRDREAPGELFF
NA	TRBJ2-7	TRBV11-3	TRBD2	TGTGCCAGCAGCTCGGGACTAGCGGGGGATACGAAAAGGTACGAGCAGTACTTC	CASSSGLAGDTKRYEQYF
NA	TRBJ2-5	TRBV5-5	NA	TGTGCCAGTTCACTCTTAGCCGCGGTCTCTAAAGGAGAGACCCAGTACTTC	CASSLLAAVSKGETQYF
NA	TRBJ1-5	TRBV5-5	NA	TGTGCCAGCAGCGACAGGTTGAGCAATCAGCCCCAGCATTTT	CASSDRLSNQPQHF
once	TRBJ2-3	TRBV11-3	TRBD2	TGTGCCAGCAGCATGGTAGCGGGGGGCCCTACAGATACGCAGTATTTT	CASSMVAGGPTDTQYF